This TCR beta chain was documented in a study of cytomegalovirus exposure and HLA in healthy donors. Overall study: In an earlier analysis, around 100 million unique TCR beta sequences were found from approximately 190 million T cells.

This CDR3 has 16 amino acids. Germline lookup yields CDR1 LNHNV and CDR2 YYDKDF (reference sequence). V was pared by 0 bases and J by 10 bases, with 10 bases of the junction left unmatched. Worth noting for this clone: Its specificity is unknown.

Overall study findings and caveats: It has been reported that TCR beta sequences accurately predicted the HLA-A and HLA-B alleles of most subjects.

Researchers ran the PCR with 60 Vbeta and 13 Jbeta primers. The method was immunoSEQ multiplex PCR; TCRdb's version includes in-frame clones alone and lacks a portion of them. The sample has roughly 170,000 clones, less than 90% seen once; the top ten hold around 4.3%. This chain uses TRBV15 with TRBJ2-1, with 9 positions matching TRBD2. The sequencing input was PBMCs. The clonotype comes from a woman aged 45-65 years in good health and CMV-seropositive. The chain's CDR3 is CATSRDFPGLAGEQFF. DNA for the CDR3: TGTGCCACCAGCAGAGACTTTCCGGGACTAGCAGGGGAGCAGTTCTTC.